These T cell receptor beta chains were read from a single sample in a study of OX40 agonist ivuxolimab in advanced cancers. The table came from immunoSEQ multiplex PCR; TCRdb's copy has only in-frame clones and leaves some out. The table includes about 79,000 clones, 70% to 90% detected once. Sequencing was performed on CD4+ or CD8+ T cells sorted from blood, taken in a trial of the OX40 agonist ivuxolimab. These receptors all come from an adult with an advanced solid tumor such as melanoma, head and neck, liver or kidney cancer. CDR3s include the opening cysteine and the closing phenylalanine or tryptophan. The D gene is left open where the match is weak. A clone size is listed for some rows: how often the clone was seen (once, few, many), or a class if it is expanded.

clone size	D gene	V gene	CDR3 length	J gene	CDR3 DNA	CDR3 protein
once	.	TRBV6-6	15	TRBJ2-4	TGTGCCAGCTCCTTCCCTGGGACAATGAAAAACATTCAGTACTTC	CASSFPGTMKNIQYF
few	.	TRBV2	13	TRBJ1-1	TGTGCCAGCACCCGGACGGAAGGAGCTGAAGCTTTCTTT	CASTRTEGAEAFF
once	.	TRBV12-5	14	TRBJ2-1	TGTGCTAGTGCTAAGGACTCGTCGTACAATGAGCAGTTCTTC	CASAKDSSYNEQFF
.	.	TRBV6-6	14	TRBJ1-1	TGTGCCAGCAGTTACGGGGAATCGGGGACTGAAGCTTTCTTT	CASSYGESGTEAFF
.	.	TRBV19	14	TRBJ2-2	TGTGCCAGTAGGGGTCGACGGAACACCGGGGAGCTGTTTTTT	CASRGRRNTGELFF
few	TRBD1	TRBV30	14	TRBJ2-7	TGTGCCTGGAGTCCCCAGGACAGGTCCTACGAGCAGTACTTC	CAWSPQDRSYEQYF
few	.	TRBV5-1	16	TRBJ1-4	TGCGCCAGCAGCTTGGGCCTCCAGGGAGAGAATGAAAAACTGTTTTTT	CASSLGLQGENEKLFF
.	.	TRBV11-2	15	TRBJ2-5	TGTGCCAGCAGCCGTCCGGGGCCGGTGGTAAGCTCCCAGTACTTC	CASSRPGPVVSSQYF
few	TRBD2	TRBV27	16	TRBJ2-7	TGTGCCAGCAGTTTAAGTAACGCGGGAGGGCGGAACGAGCAGTACTTC	CASSLSNAGGRNEQYF
.	.	TRBV2	12	TRBJ2-2	TGTGCCAGCAACCGGAACACCGGGGAGCTGTTTTTT	CASNRNTGELFF
.	.	TRBV7-9	14	TRBJ1-3	TGTGCCAGCAGCTTAGGACCCTCTGGAAACACCATATATTTT	CASSLGPSGNTIYF
.	TRBD2	TRBV4-3	15	TRBJ2-5	TGCGCCAGCAGCCCGGGGCGGGGGGCACAAGAGACCCAGTACTTC	CASSPGRGAQETQYF
once	.	TRBV7-9	16	TRBJ2-2	TGTGCCAGCAGCTTACGTTGGGAAGATTACACCGGGGAGCTGTTTTTT	CASSLRWEDYTGELFF
.	TRBD1	TRBV7-3	13	TRBJ2-5	TGTGCCAGCAGTTTGGACAGGGCTGAGACCCAGTACTTC	CASSLDRAETQYF
.	.	TRBV7-9	15	TRBJ2-7	TGTGCCAGCACCCGTACAGGGCGAGGAGACTACGAGCAGTACTTC	CASTRTGRGDYEQYF
.	TRBD1	TRBV30	14	TRBJ2-7	TGTGCCTGGGCTATAGGACAGGGGAGGTACGAGCAGTACTTC	CAWAIGQGRYEQYF
.	.	TRBV6-1	13	TRBJ2-7	TGTGCCAGCAAGTTGGGGGGAAGGTACGAGCAGTACTTC	CASKLGGRYEQYF
.	.	TRBV6-6	15	TRBJ2-3	TGTGCCAGCAGTTACGGGACCACTTCAACGGATACGCAGTATTTT	CASSYGTTSTDTQYF
few	.	TRBV19	13	TRBJ1-2	TGTGCCAGTAGTCGTTTCTCTAACTATGGCTACACCTTC	CASSRFSNYGYTF
.	.	TRBV29-1	13	TRBJ1-1	TGCAGCGTTGGACATGCGAGGGACCGGACCACTTTCTTT	CSVGHARDRTTFF
few	.	TRBV28	15	TRBJ1-1	TGTGCCAGCGGGCGCAACTTGGGCTCACCCACTGAAGCTTTCTTT	CASGRNLGSPTEAFF
.	.	TRBV7-9	13	TRBJ2-7	TGTGCCAGCAGCTCACAGTCCTCCTACGAGCAGTACTTC	CASSSQSSYEQYF
.	.	TRBV27	10	TRBJ1-2	TGTGCCACATTTTCCGGCGGCTACACCTTC	CATFSGGYTF
.	.	TRBV28	14	TRBJ2-3	TGTGCCAGCACTCCTAGCTCTCCGATAGATACGCAGTATTTT	CASTPSSPIDTQYF
.	.	TRBV19	14	TRBJ1-4	TGTGCCAGTAGTATCGGGCAGAACAATGAAAAACTGTTTTTT	CASSIGQNNEKLFF
.	TRBD1	TRBV5-1	18	TRBJ2-3	TGCGCCAGCAGCTCCTCCTGGACAGGAAGGGTTTCCACAGATACGCAGTATTTT	CASSSSWTGRVSTDTQYF
.	.	TRBV15	12	TRBJ2-1	TGTGCCACCAGCAGAGAGCGGAGTGAGCAGTTCTTC	CATSRERSEQFF
.	TRBD2	TRBV19	13	TRBJ2-5	TGTGCCAGTAGTATGGGACTAGCGGACTTCCAGTACTTC	CASSMGLADFQYF
.	.	TRBV11-2	13	TRBJ2-7	TGTGCCAGCAGTCCAATAAGAACCTACGAGCAGTACTTC	CASSPIRTYEQYF
few	.	TRBV19	14	TRBJ1-5	TGTGCCAGTAGTGGGGCCATGTCCAATCAGCCCCAGCATTTT	CASSGAMSNQPQHF
few	.	TRBV9	16	TRBJ2-2	TGTGCCAGCAGCGTAGGGATGGGACTTACAACCGGGGAGCTGTTTTTT	CASSVGMGLTTGELFF
.	.	TRBV28	14	TRBJ1-6	TGTGCCAGCAGTTTGGGGGCCAGGGGTTCACCCCTCCACTTT	CASSLGARGSPLHF
.	.	TRBV5-6	13	TRBJ1-1	TGTGCCAGCACCGGCCTAGGGGAGACTGAAGCTTTCTTT	CASTGLGETEAFF
.	TRBD1	TRBV15	16	TRBJ2-1	TGTGCCACCAGCCCCCGGACAGGACGCTCCTACAATGAGCAGTTCTTC	CATSPRTGRSYNEQFF
.	TRBD2	TRBV28	16	TRBJ2-1	TGTGCCAGCAGTTCCCCGGGGACTAGCGGGTTCAATGAGCAGTTCTTC	CASSSPGTSGFNEQFF
.	TRBD1	TRBV28	15	TRBJ1-1	TGTGCCAGCAGTTTGGTTGCTAGGACAGGGTTGGGGGCTTTCTTT	CASSLVARTGLGAFF
.	.	TRBV5-6	16	TRBJ2-7	TGTGCCAGCAGCCCTACCGGACGGGCCCTAACTCTCGAGCAGTACTTC	CASSPTGRALTLEQYF
few	TRBD1	TRBV27	14	TRBJ1-5	TGTGCCAGCAGTTCCCAGGGGGCGTATCAGCCCCAGCATTTT	CASSSQGAYQPQHF
.	TRBD2	TRBV5-4	15	TRBJ2-7	TGTGCCAGCAGCTACGGGACTAGCGGATCCTACGAGCAGTACTTC	CASSYGTSGSYEQYF
.	.	TRBV7-9	14	TRBJ2-1	TGTGCCAGCAGCCCAATGATCTGGGACAATGAGCAGTTCTTC	CASSPMIWDNEQFF
few	.	TRBV7-9	11	TRBJ1-1	TGTGCCAGCAGCATCAACACTGAAGCTTTCTTT	CASSINTEAFF
.	.	TRBV11-2	16	TRBJ2-1	TGTGCCAGCAGCTTAGCCTTTGGCCGGGACCACAATGAGCAGTTCTTC	CASSLAFGRDHNEQFF